These 21 T cell receptor beta chains share one sample of origin, sequenced in a study of cytomegalovirus exposure and HLA in healthy donors. 60 Vbeta and 13 Jbeta primers were used in PCR. Some clones are missing from TCRdb's copy, which holds only in-frame ones; the method was immunoSEQ multiplex PCR. The sample lists about 150,000 clones, 79% occurring once. Sequenced: PBMCs. These receptor sequences come from a man aged 50 to 60 in good health and CMV-seropositive.

In its sample, this clone was seen once. The V gene is TRBV19, the J gene TRBJ2-7; 8 nucleotides align to TRBD1. The ends lost 5 bases at V and 4 bases at J; junction bases unmatched: 7. CDR1 is LNHDA, CDR2 SQIVND, per germline (reference sequence). This CDR3 is built from 14 residues. CDR3 DNA sequence: TGTGCCAGTAGTCGGCCGGGACAGGTTTACGAGCAGTACTTC. Protein: CASSRPGQVYEQYF.

A single count supports this clone. The J gene is TRBJ2-3, the V gene TRBV11-2; 10 bases are shared with TRBD2. Germline lookup yields CDR1 SGHAT and CDR2 FQNNGV. The CDR3 extends over 16 amino acids. The V segment lost 3 bases and the J segment 1 base; nucleotides outside the gene matches: 4. The CDR3 region has the DNA TGTGCCAGCAGCTTTGGGGGGACTAGCGGCACAGATACGCAGTATTTT. Translating it yields CASSFGGTSGTDTQYF.

This chain uses TRBV7-2 with TRBJ2-1; the match to TRBD2 covers 9 bases. The V and J ends lost 6 bases and 4 bases, in that order; junction bases with no gene match: 16. The germline V gene has CDR1 SGHTA and CDR2 FQGNSA. The CDR3 totals 18 residues. The CDR3 DNA reads TGTGCCAGCAGGGGGGGGGCTAGCGGGGCCGACCGTTACAATGAGCAGTTCTTC. Its protein product is CASRGGASGADRYNEQFF.

The chain carries TRBV2 and TRBJ2-3, with 10 nucleotides matching TRBD2. V lost 9 bases and J lost 2; bases outside the gene matches: 11. The CDR3 spans 16 residues. The germline V gene encodes CDR1 SNHLY and CDR2 FYNNEI. In nucleotides, the CDR3 is TGTGCCAGTAAGACTAGCGGGTACCTTCTCACAGATACGCAGTATTTT. This translates into CASKTSGYLLTDTQYF.

This clone has just a few counts. The CDR3 loop is CASSQGLAEKLADTQYF. The CDR3 region has the DNA TGCGCCAGCAGCCAGGGACTAGCGGAAAAACTCGCAGATACGCAGTATTTT. V and J are TRBV4-1 and TRBJ2-3, with TRBD2 identical over 11 bases. CDR1 and CDR2 (germline): MGHRA, YSYEKL. The V segment lost 3 bases and the J segment 4 bases; nucleotides outside the gene matches: 9. The CDR3 consists of 17 residues.

The V gene is TRBV18, the J gene TRBJ1-2, with D possibly TRBD1 on 6 matching bases. The V gene's germline CDR1 is KGHSH and CDR2 LQKENI. The CDR3 runs 15 residues. Trimming cost V 3 bases and J 2 bases, with 13 bases left between them. The CDR3 sequence: CASSPTGQLNYGYTF. CDR3 coding DNA: TGTGCCAGCTCACCCACCGGACAGTTAAACTATGGCTACACCTTC.

The J gene is TRBJ2-4, the V gene TRBV6-6; a weak D match, TRBD2 (6 bases). Germline V gene sequence: CDR1 MNHNY, CDR2 SVGAGI (reference sequence). The CDR3 runs 15 residues. V gave up 0 bases and J gave up 8 bases, with 14 bases separating them. Here the CDR3 DNA reads TGTGCCAGCAGTTACTCGGTCGGGAGAGCGGACATTCAGTACTTC. The encoded protein is CASSYSVGRADIQYF.

V is TRBV2 and J is TRBJ1-1, with D possibly matching TRBD1 (5 bases). The CDR3 contains 14 residues. Germline V lookup: CDR1 SNHLY, CDR2 FYNNEI. Trimming shortened V by 5 bases and J by 0 bases, and 10 bases separated the two germline ends. The CDR3 nucleotides read TGTGCCAGCAGTATAGGGGTCTTGAACACTGAAGCTTTCTTT. Amino acids: CASSIGVLNTEAFF.

The chain recombines TRBV5-1 with TRBJ2-7, with D tentatively TRBD2 (5 bases). This CDR3 has 14 amino acids. Trimming shortened V by 0 bases and J by 6 bases, and 13 bases separated the two germline ends. The germline CDR1 and CDR2 sequences are SGHRS and YFSETQ. The CDR3 loop reads CASSLAISAAEQYF. DNA of the CDR3: TGCGCCAGCAGCTTGGCCATTAGCGCAGCCGAGCAGTACTTC.

V is TRBV15 and J is TRBJ1-1; weak D call: TRBD1 (5 bases). V lost 1 base and J lost 0, with 18 bases in between. Germline CDR1 is LNHNV and CDR2 is YYDKDF (reference sequence). This CDR3 has 18 residues. The CDR3 is CATSRGPQGSYMNTEAFF. The CDR3 DNA follows: TGTGCCACCAGCAGAGGTCCCCAGGGTTCGTACATGAACACTGAAGCTTTCTTT. The whole variable domain, filled in from reference TRBV15 and TRBJ1-1, reads DAMVIQNPRYQVTQFGKPVTLSCSQTLNHNVMYWYQQKSSQAPKLLFHYYDKDFNNEADTPDNFQSRRPNTSFCFLDIRSPGLGDTAMYLCATSRGPQGSYMNTEAFFGQGTRLTVV.

This rearrangement joins TRBV27 to TRBJ2-6; TRBD1 is a possible D gene (6 bases). Germline V lookup: CDR1 MNHEY, CDR2 SMNVEV (reference sequence). The CDR3 has 17 residues. The V end lost 3 bases, the J end lost 0 bases, and 12 bases lay between the germline ends. As DNA, the CDR3 is TGTGCCAGCAGTTTCGGACAGTTTGACTCTGGGGCCAACGTCCTGACTTTC. As protein: CASSFGQFDSGANVLTF.

The chain is built from TRBV29-1 and TRBJ1-2; D remains ambiguous. Germline V lookup: CDR1 SQVTM, CDR2 ANQGSEA. V was shortened by 5 bases and J by 4 bases, with 17 bases between the two germline ends. The CDR3 consists of 14 residues. CDR3 loop: CSVSYAIRGYGYTF. The CDR3 DNA sequence: TGCAGCGTTTCCTACGCTATCCGAGGCTATGGCTACACCTTC.

The chain is built from TRBV6-4 and TRBJ1-2; 7 bases fit TRBD1. In germline, CDR1 is MRHNA, CDR2 SNTAGT. CDR3 length: 12 residues. J was trimmed by 7 bases and V by 4 bases; bases with no gene match: 3. CDR3 nucleotides: TGTGCCAGCAGTGGACAGGGTATTGGCTACACCTTC. It encodes CASSGQGIGYTF.

On this clone itself: A junction boundary mismatches the germline segment, possibly from a read error. The chain recombines TRBV7-7 with TRBJ2-5; D might be TRBD1 (5 bases). CDR1 and CDR2 (germline): SSHAT, FNYEAQ (reference sequence). The CDR3 consists of 15 residues. The CDR3 DNA reads TGTGCTAGCAGCCTGGATGCCAGGGCCACGGAGACCCAGTACTTC. This codes for CASSLDARATETQYF.

The chain carries TRBV7-2 and TRBJ1-1; a possible D gene is TRBD1 (6 bases). This CDR3 comprises 14 residues. Germline CDR1 SGHTA, CDR2 FQGNSA. The V and J ends lost 6 bases and 0 bases respectively, with 11 bases between them. The DNA for the CDR3 is TGTGCCAGCAGGGACAGCATACTGAACACTGAAGCTTTCTTT. It yields the protein CASRDSILNTEAFF. Full variable domain (outside the CDR3, taken from reference TRBV7-2 and TRBJ1-1): GAGVSQSPSNKVTEKGKDVELRCDPISGHTALYWYRQSLGQGLEFLIYFQGNSAPDKSGLPSDRFSAERTGGSVSTLTIQRTQQEDSAVYLCASRDSILNTEAFFGQGTRLTVV.

The gene calls are TRBV28 and TRBJ2-1, with D possibly being TRBD2 (5 bases). Between the trimmed V and J ends, which lost 5 bases and 5 bases, there was a span of 19 bases. Germline CDR1 reads MDHEN; CDR2 reads SYDVKM. The CDR3 consists of 16 residues. The CDR3 DNA reads TGTGCCAGCAGTAGTGTAATGGGGAGATCCCACAATGAGCAGTTCTTC. This gives the protein CASSSVMGRSHNEQFF.

V and J are TRBV7-3 and TRBJ1-2, with 11 bases fitting TRBD1. V lost 5 bases, J lost 4 bases, and 6 bases stayed unmatched. CDR1 SGHTA and CDR2 FQGTGA come from the germline V gene. The CDR3 sequence is 15 residues long. CDR3 loop: CASSPRGQGGYGYTF. The DNA for the CDR3 is TGTGCCAGCAGCCCCAGGGGACAGGGGGGCTATGGCTACACCTTC.

The chain recombines TRBV28 with TRBJ2-5, with 12 bases matching TRBD2. The germline gives CDR1 MDHEN, CDR2 SYDVKM. V lost 6 bases, J lost 5 bases, and 7 bases stayed unmatched. The CDR3 has 15 amino acids. This CDR3 is CASRHPSGGGETQYF. CDR3 in DNA: TGTGCCAGCAGGCACCCTAGCGGGGGGGGCGAGACCCAGTACTTC.

The CDR3: CASSQDRGLAGNEQFF. CDR3 DNA: TGCGCCAGCAGCCAAGACAGGGGACTAGCGGGGAATGAGCAGTTCTTC. V is TRBV4-1 and J is TRBJ2-1; TRBD2 matches 13 bases. V shed 0 bases, J shed 7 bases, and the junction held 3 bases outside the gene matches. Germline CDR1 and CDR2: MGHRA and YSYEKL. This CDR3 region has 16 residues.

This clone came up a few times. V gene TRBV6-5 combines with J gene TRBJ2-7; 7 nucleotides agree with TRBD1. In germline, CDR1 is MNHEY, CDR2 SVGAGI. This CDR3 contains 14 residues. V was clipped by 5 bases and J by 0 bases; unmatched bases: 4. CDR3 DNA sequence: TGTGCCAGCAGTAAAGGGACAGTCTCCTACGAGCAGTACTTC. Amino acids: CASSKGTVSYEQYF.

The chain employs TRBV5-6 and TRBJ2-3, with 7 bases that match TRBD1. The V segment lost 0 bases and the J segment 6 bases; nucleotides outside the gene matches: 4. The CDR3 contains 14 residues. Germline CDR1 and CDR2: SGHDT and YYEEEE. As DNA, the CDR3 is TGTGCCAGCAGCTTGGGACAGGGTTATGATACGCAGTATTTT. Translation gives CASSLGQGYDTQYF.